The entry below describes one T cell receptor (beta chain). This clone was seen ten or more times. Its specific antigen is unknown. No qualities accompany the bases; no much larger clone lies one base away. The sample originates from a study of T cells after posttransplantation cyclophosphamide listed by TCRdb under 2016. Describing the broader study: T cell repertoire reconstitution was tracked by TRB sequencing after myeloablative bone marrow transplantation in which posttransplantation cyclophosphamide was used as GVHD prophylaxis. TRA and TRB clonality were tightly correlated in about ten samples, so subsequent TCR analyses focused on TRB only. Antigen receptor sequencing covered samples from some 36 PTCy-treated patients and around 15 of their related bone marrow donors. Up to about 3 additional blood samples from 2 to 5.2 years after transplant were also TRB-sequenced in 3 patients, as was pretransplant blood from a handful of patients. Public TRB sequences were queried against a database of over 3,500 sequences associated with responses to pathogens, tumor antigens, self-antigens and alloantigens. Blood from all 30 or so PTCy patients with 1-year posttransplant specimens was subjected to TRB sequencing. Results and caveats for the whole study, not just this receptor: Across 45 patients, recipient CMV seropositivity and CMV reactivation were highly associated with TRB clonality; PTCy diversity was similar to CNI/methotrexate controls. The TRB repertoires of T cells infiltrating skin or GI tract showed only limited overlap with the TRB repertoires of T cells in blood. At 1-2 months, donor-recipient similarity was low but rose over the first year, and the later blood repertoires were often dominated by donor CD8+ memory clones.

The CDR3 sequence holds 15 residues, the cysteine and phenylalanine included. The entry retains the CDR3 DNA only, 45 bases that are in frame from base 1. Sequences SGHDT (CDR1) and YYEEEE (CDR2) are obtained from the germline V gene. Compared with germline, V lacks 4 bases and J lacks 2 bases; bases without a gene match: 4. Related bone marrow donors provided peripheral blood samples on the day of marrow donation. Peripheral blood and bone marrow mononuclear cells were isolated by Ficoll-Hypaque density centrifugation and cryopreserved. Genomic DNA was the input for TRB sequencing, which was run either with the immunoSEQ assay at survey resolution or with the hsTCRB kit. Per the authors' processing: The immunoSEQ software handled initial read processing, and the LymphoSeq R package was used for repertoire analyses. Clonality was calculated as 1 minus normalized Shannon entropy, and the Gini coefficient was also calculated for each TRB dataset. To infer phenotypes in unsorted samples, TRB sequences from sorted subsets of the recipient or donor were mapped onto unsorted samples from the same recipient. TCRdb took over this immuneACCESS table, retaining in-frame rearrangements with V and J assigned. Such tables are incomplete; in checked studies, under half of the missing clones stem from an unresolved V gene, and the remainder is unexplained. D and trimming come from the DNA, and the V and J calls and clone size come from that table. Here the sample lists 40,000 to 55,000 clones, none seen once only. The top ten clonotypes cover about 2.2% of the sample.

The sequenced material came from PBMCs. Rearrangement joined TRBV5-6 to TRBJ2-1; 9 middle bases align to TRBD2. The TCR sequence derives from a man aged 35-49 years in good health, CMV-negative, and a related stem cell transplant donor. The CDR3 loop reads CASSMGLAPYNEQFF. The DNA is as follows: TGTGCCAGCAGCATGGGACTAGCCCCCTACAATGAGCAGTTCTTC.